This T cell receptor beta chain was obtained from a study of blood T cell repertoires in COVID-19 (TCRdb year 2020). Looking at the study overall: Samples covering the acute and convalescent phases of COVID-19 were provided by collaborators in the United States, Italy and Spain. Where available, HLA class I and class II types were obtained from metadata supplied by the sample provider rather than from assay-based typing. The repertoires were released in a freely available public database meant as a resource for research on the immune response to SARS-CoV-2. Subjects who had been exposed to COVID-19, were actively infected with it, or had recovered from it provided the deeply sampled blood TCRbeta repertoires that made up the dataset. A de-identified subject ID, COVID-19 status, age in years and sex were almost always included in the sample metadata. The material from the prospective study consisted of cDNA or gDNA derived from T cells, B-cell-depleted T cells, or PBMCs. The samples were drawn from the first 160 participants of the ongoing ImmuneRACE study and from 1,254 subjects provided by 6 global collaborators. Overall study outcomes, separate from this receptor: How much clinical and demographic metadata was included differed by source and by participant, and the metadata was provided uncurated.

In its sample, this clone was seen once. No antigen is known for it. Per-base qualities were not stored, and no clone one base away is much larger. For CDR1 and CDR2, the germline V gene lists MGHRA and YSYEKL. Including cysteine and phenylalanine, the CDR3 has 17 amino acids. Only the CDR3 DNA is retained, 51 bases long and in frame from the first base. After removal of 3 bases from V and 7 bases from J, the junction retains 13 bases not matched to a gene. The immunoSEQ Assay, a bias-controlled multiplex PCR, was used to amplify TCRbeta CDR3 regions from genomic DNA. The paper's data handling went like this. The number of nucleated cells in each sample was estimated by amplification of reference gene primers within the assay. To quantify the absolute abundance of each unique TCRbeta CDR3 rearrangement, sequence reads were collapsed and filtered. For each sample, productive Simpson clonality was calculated by taking the square root of Simpson's diversity index across productive rearrangements. TCRdb re-hosts the immuneACCESS table, in-frame sequences only. Its copies lack some clones; in the studies checked, an unresolved V gene accounts for under half of them, and the cause for the rest is not known. The D gene and trimming were derived from the DNA, and the V and J assignments and clone size from that table. The sample table contains approximately 270,000 clones; only one count was recorded for 80% to 90% of them. Of the sample, 0.7% to 0.9% is held by the ten largest clones.

The collaborating institutions used their own protocols to collect whole blood in K2EDTA tubes. Collaborator samples were shipped for TCRbeta analysis as frozen whole blood, isolated PBMCs, or DNA extracted from either sample type. Material: peripheral blood. The sequence is built from TRBV4-1 and TRBJ2-1, and TRBD1 aligns with 9 junction nucleotides. This clonotype originated in a man aged 30-40 years with acute or convalescent COVID-19. The CDR3 protein sequence reads: CASSQSRWGQGRNEQFF. Here is the DNA: TGCGCCAGCAGCCAGTCTCGCTGGGGACAGGGTCGTAATGAGCAGTTCTTC.